This is a list of T cell receptor beta chains from one sample in a study of early T cells in non-severe SARS-CoV-2 infection. TCRdb independently ran MiXCR on the 5' RACE reads; one entry per CDR3 protein. The sample consists of roughly 100,000 distinct CDR3 sequences, around 13% of them appearing once. The sequenced material came from whole blood. These receptors were taken from an adult who was a healthcare worker with PCR-confirmed SARS-CoV-2 infection or an uninfected control (not recorded which). Each CDR3 is given with its conserved first and last residue. D genes are given only for firm matches.

d_call,j_call,v_call,cdr3_aa
TRBD1,TRBJ2-7,TRBV20-1,CSARSGDRDYEQYF
.,TRBJ2-1,TRBV20-1,CSASPDGRNEQFF
.,TRBJ1-6,TRBV28,CASSPGRRTPLHF
.,TRBJ2-1,TRBV10-2,CASRGLTGLLNEQFF
.,TRBJ2-1,TRBV9,CASSVAGDSYNEQFF
.,TRBJ2-6,TRBV20-1,CSAREGSGANVLTF
TRBD2,TRBJ2-7,TRBV20-1,CSASLREGASYEQYF
.,TRBJ2-1,TRBV7-2,CASSLSGGQREFF
TRBD2,TRBJ2-1,TRBV5-5,CASSPGTTRAQGEQFF
.,TRBJ1-1,TRBV2,CAIGRTLNTEAFF
TRBD2,TRBJ2-7,TRBV4-2,CASSASGEAFYEQYF
TRBD2,TRBJ2-1,TRBV20-1,CSATTSGRLRGFF
.,TRBJ2-1,TRBV19,CASTPTSTPNEQFF
TRBD2,TRBJ2-5,TRBV11-2,CASSFKQTSGQETQYF
TRBD1,TRBJ1-4,TRBV7-2,CASSSRQGLNEKLFF
TRBD2,TRBJ2-7,TRBV20-1,CSASSGREPYEQYF
TRBD2,TRBJ2-2,TRBV14,CASSPRLASGELFF
TRBD2,TRBJ2-7,TRBV20-1,CSARDPLAATISYEQYF
.,TRBJ2-7,TRBV6-4,CASSAQGPYEQYF
.,TRBJ2-3,TRBV4-3,CASSQDNSKGSGSTDTQYF
TRBD2,TRBJ2-7,TRBV6-2/TRBV6-3,CASSSLLAGVGYEQYF
.,TRBJ1-2,TRBV2,CASRTDYGYTF
TRBD2,TRBJ2-1,TRBV14,CASSQRRDYLNNEQFF
.,TRBJ1-2,TRBV28,CASSFGNSPGGYTF
.,TRBJ1-5,TRBV7-2,CASSLGGRSNQPQHF